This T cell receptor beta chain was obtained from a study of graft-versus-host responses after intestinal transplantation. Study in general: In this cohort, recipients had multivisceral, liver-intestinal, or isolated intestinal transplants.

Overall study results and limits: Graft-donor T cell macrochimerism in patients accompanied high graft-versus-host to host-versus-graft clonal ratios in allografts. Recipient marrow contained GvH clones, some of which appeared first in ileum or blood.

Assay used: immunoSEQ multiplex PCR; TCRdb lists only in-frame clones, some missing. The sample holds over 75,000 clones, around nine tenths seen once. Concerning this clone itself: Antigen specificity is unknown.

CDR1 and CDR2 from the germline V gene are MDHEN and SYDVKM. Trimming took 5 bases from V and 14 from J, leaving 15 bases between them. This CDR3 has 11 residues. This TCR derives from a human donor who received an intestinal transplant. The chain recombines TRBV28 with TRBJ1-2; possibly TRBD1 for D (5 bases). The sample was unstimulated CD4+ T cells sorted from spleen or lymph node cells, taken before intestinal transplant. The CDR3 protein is CASSNLQGKTF. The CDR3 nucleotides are TGTGCCAGCAGTAATCTCCAGGGAAAAACCTTC.